A selection of T cell receptor beta chains follows, all from one sample in a study of T cell repertoires in cytomegalovirus infection. Each CDR3 protein is one row after TCRdb ran MiXCR on the reads. The sample includes a few hundred thousand distinct CDR3 sequences, more than 15% of them seen just once. Sequencing was performed on CD8+ T cells from PBMCs. These receptors all come from a human donor in good health (CMV status not recorded). Some clones in this sample may be carry-over from other donors' samples. Each CDR3 is given with its conserved first and last residue. The order of the fields is V gene, clone size, J gene, CDR3 protein. Rows give clone size only sometimes, using once, few, many, or a class for an expanded clone.

V: TRBV5-1; size: .; J: TRBJ2-3; CDR3: CASSTQGDTQYF
V: TRBV28; size: many; J: TRBJ1-5; CDR3: CASSLEFHKPQHF
V: TRBV9; size: few; J: TRBJ1-1; CDR3: CASSVGGGGTEAFF
V: TRBV12-3/TRBV12-4; size: many; J: TRBJ1-1; CDR3: CASIGGPEAFF
V: TRBV7-8; size: many; J: TRBJ2-2; CDR3: CASSPRRVASGELFF
V: TRBV7-6; size: .; J: TRBJ2-5; CDR3: CASSLVDGIQETQNF
V: TRBV7-2; size: .; J: TRBJ1-2; CDR3: CANSLVGGGYTF
V: TRBV20-1; size: .; J: TRBJ2-7; CDR3: CSARPRDRVHEQYF
V: TRBV4-1; size: .; J: TRBJ1-1; CDR3: CASSQYQGVPNTEAFF
V: TRBV19; size: few; J: TRBJ1-1; CDR3: CASSSIPGLNTEAFF
V: TRBV29-1; size: .; J: TRBJ2-7; CDR3: CSGLGTGSYEQYF
V: TRBV7-9; size: .; J: TRBJ2-1; CDR3: CASSLGREQFF
V: TRBV25-1; size: many; J: TRBJ1-2; CDR3: CASNRGADYGYTF
V: TRBV28; size: .; J: TRBJ1-1; CDR3: CASNAGNTEAFF
V: TRBV2; size: many; J: TRBJ1-2; CDR3: CASTGSSQPNGYTF
V: TRBV2; size: .; J: TRBJ1-2; CDR3: CASSLDGLAYGYTF
V: TRBV5-6; size: .; J: TRBJ2-7; CDR3: CASGSGGVEQYF